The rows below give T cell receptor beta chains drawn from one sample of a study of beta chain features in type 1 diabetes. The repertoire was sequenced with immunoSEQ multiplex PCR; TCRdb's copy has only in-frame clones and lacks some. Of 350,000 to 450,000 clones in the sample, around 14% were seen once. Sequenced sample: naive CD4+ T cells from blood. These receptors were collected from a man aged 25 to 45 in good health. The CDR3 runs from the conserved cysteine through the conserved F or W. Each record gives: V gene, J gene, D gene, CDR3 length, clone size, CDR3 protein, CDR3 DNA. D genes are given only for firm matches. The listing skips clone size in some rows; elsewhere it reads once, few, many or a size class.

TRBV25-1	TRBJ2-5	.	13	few	CASSLSLSETQYF	TGTGCCAGCAGTTTATCTCTCTCGGAGACCCAGTACTTC
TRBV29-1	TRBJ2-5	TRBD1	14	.	CSVVGGARGETQYF	TGCAGCGTTGTAGGGGGCGCGAGGGGAGAGACCCAGTACTTC
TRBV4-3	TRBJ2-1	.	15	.	CASSLTSNSYNEQFF	TGCGCCAGCAGCTTAACTAGCAACTCGTACAATGAGCAGTTCTTC
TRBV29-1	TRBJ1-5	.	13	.	CSVVKGDNQPQHF	TGCAGCGTCGTTAAGGGAGACAATCAGCCCCAGCATTTT
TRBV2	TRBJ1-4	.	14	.	CASTPQGTNEKLFF	TGTGCCAGCACCCCACAGGGAACTAATGAAAAACTGTTTTTT
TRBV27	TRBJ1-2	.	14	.	CASSLSMASYGYTF	TGTGCCAGCAGTTTATCGATGGCCTCCTATGGCTACACCTTC
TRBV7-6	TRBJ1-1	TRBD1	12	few	CASSSRQGEAFF	TGTGCCAGCAGCTCCCGACAGGGTGAAGCTTTCTTT
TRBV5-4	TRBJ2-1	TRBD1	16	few	CASRDTGTGGYNEQFF	TGTGCCAGCAGAGATACCGGGACAGGCGGGTACAATGAGCAGTTCTTC
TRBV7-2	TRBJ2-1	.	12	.	CASSLQGYEQFF	TGTGCCAGCAGCTTACAGGGTTATGAGCAGTTCTTC
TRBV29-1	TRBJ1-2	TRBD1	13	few	CSVSPGGNYGYTF	TGCAGCGTGTCGCCAGGGGGGAACTATGGCTACACCTTC
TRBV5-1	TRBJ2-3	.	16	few	CASSLMFGQYTDTQYF	TGCGCCAGCAGCTTGATGTTTGGGCAGTACACAGATACGCAGTATTTT
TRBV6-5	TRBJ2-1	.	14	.	CASRPGLSYNEQFF	TGTGCCAGCAGGCCGGGACTGAGCTACAATGAGCAGTTCTTC
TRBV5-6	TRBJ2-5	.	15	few	CASSLLRVDRETQYF	TGTGCCAGCAGCTTGCTAAGGGTGGATAGGGAGACCCAGTACTTC
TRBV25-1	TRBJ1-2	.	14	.	CASSEWGQPYGYTF	TGTGCCAGCAGTGAATGGGGGCAGCCCTATGGCTACACCTTC
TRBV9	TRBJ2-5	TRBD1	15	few	CASSAAGTAQETQYF	TGTGCCAGCAGTGCCGCCGGGACAGCCCAAGAGACCCAGTACTTC
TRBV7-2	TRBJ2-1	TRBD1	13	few	CASSRDRENEQFF	TGTGCCAGCAGCCGTGACAGGGAAAATGAGCAGTTCTTC
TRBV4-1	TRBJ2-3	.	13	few	CASSQDYRATQYF	TGCGCCAGCAGCCAAGATTATCGGGCTACGCAGTATTTT
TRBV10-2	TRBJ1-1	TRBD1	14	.	CASSESQGRTEAFF	TGCGCCAGCAGTGAATCACAGGGGCGAACTGAAGCTTTCTTT
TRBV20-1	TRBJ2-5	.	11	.	CSATPSETQYF	TGCAGTGCTACCCCTTCAGAGACCCAGTACTTC
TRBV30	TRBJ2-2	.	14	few	CAWSVLVGTGELFF	TGTGCCTGGAGTGTCTTAGTTGGAACCGGGGAGCTGTTTTTT
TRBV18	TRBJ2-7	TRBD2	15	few	CASSPRRLAGYEQYF	TGTGCCAGCTCACCGCGTAGACTAGCGGGGTACGAGCAGTACTTC
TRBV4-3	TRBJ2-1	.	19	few	CASSQEVSFPGQGYNEQFF	TGCGCCAGCAGCCAAGAGGTATCTTTCCCGGGGCAGGGCTACAATGAGCAGTTCTTC
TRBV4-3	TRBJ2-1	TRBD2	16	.	CASSQEVTSGSLVQFF	TGCGCCAGCAGCCAAGAGGTGACTAGCGGGAGTTTGGTGCAGTTCTTC
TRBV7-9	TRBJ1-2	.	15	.	CASSLRDGPNYGYTF	TGTGCCAGCAGCCTACGGGACGGTCCTAACTATGGCTACACCTTC
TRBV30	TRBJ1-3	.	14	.	CAWTSRISGNTIYF	TGTGCCTGGACCTCCAGGATCTCTGGAAACACCATATATTTT
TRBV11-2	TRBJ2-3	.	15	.	CASSFQGLITDTQYF	TGTGCCAGCAGCTTTCAAGGACTAATCACAGATACGCAGTATTTT
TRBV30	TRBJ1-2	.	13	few	CAWSPAWAEGYTF	TGTGCCTGGAGTCCGGCGTGGGCTGAGGGCTACACCTTC
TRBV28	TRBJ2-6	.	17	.	CASKRLGQSSGANVLTF	TGTGCCAGCAAGAGATTAGGGCAGTCCTCTGGGGCCAACGTCCTGACTTTC
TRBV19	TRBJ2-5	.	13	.	CASTTRGQETQYF	TGTGCCAGTACCACCCGGGGCCAAGAGACCCAGTACTTC
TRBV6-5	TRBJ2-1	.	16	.	CASSSTTGVRGNEQFF	TGTGCCAGCAGTTCCACGACTGGCGTTAGGGGAAATGAGCAGTTCTTC
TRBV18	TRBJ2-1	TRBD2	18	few	CASSPPFSGASSYNEQFF	TGTGCCAGCTCACCACCGTTTAGCGGGGCAAGCTCCTACAATGAGCAGTTCTTC
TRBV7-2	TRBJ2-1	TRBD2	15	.	CASSLAGTTNNEQFF	TGTGCCAGCAGCTTAGCAGGGACTACCAACAATGAGCAGTTCTTC